Listed below are T cell receptor beta chains from one sample, sequenced in a study of blood T cell repertoires in COVID-19. TCRdb keeps only in-frame clones here, not all; method: immunoSEQ multiplex PCR. Among some 250,000 clones listed, approximately 85% were seen once. Sequencing input: peripheral blood. Receptors originate from a woman aged 60-70 years with active or convalescent COVID-19. Both conserved end residues are part of each CDR3. The D gene is left open where the match is weak. The size entry is marked missing in some rows and otherwise reads once, few, many or a size class.

j_gene	abundance	d_gene	v_gene	CDR3nt	CDR3aa
TRBJ1-2	few	.	TRBV5-8	TGTGCCAGCAGCTTGCGGGGGGCTTTTAAGACAGTACAATATGGCTACACCTTC	CASSLRGAFKTVQYGYTF
TRBJ2-5	.	.	TRBV18	TGTGCCAGCTCAACCAGGAAAGACACGGGAAGTAAGACCCAGTACTTC	CASSTRKDTGSKTQYF
TRBJ2-1	.	TRBD2	TRBV6-5	TGTGCCAGCAGTTACCTAGCGGGGTACGATGAGCAGTTCTTC	CASSYLAGYDEQFF
TRBJ1-1	.	TRBD1	TRBV5-8	TGTGCCAGCAGCCTTGGGACAGGGAGCGGACCTATGAACACTGAAGCTTTCTTT	CASSLGTGSGPMNTEAFF
TRBJ2-5	.	.	TRBV19	TGTGCCAGTAGTACCAGACAGGCCCAAGAGACCCAGTACTTC	CASSTRQAQETQYF
TRBJ1-5	.	.	TRBV27	TGTGCCAGCAGTTTACGTTCCCCCAGGGGTTGGAGCAATCAGCCCCAGCATTTT	CASSLRSPRGWSNQPQHF
TRBJ2-7	.	TRBD1	TRBV27	TGCGTCGTGGGGACAGGGGGCAGGGAGCAGTACTTC	CVVGTGGREQYF
TRBJ2-5	.	.	TRBV2	TGTGCCAGCACCCCAGCCAGGGGGGCAGGAGCGACCCAGTACTTC	CASTPARGAGATQYF
TRBJ1-5	.	.	TRBV7-8	TGTGCCAGCAGCTTAGCCCAGGGGTTCAATCAGCCCCAGCATTTT	CASSLAQGFNQPQHF
TRBJ2-3	.	TRBD2	TRBV25-1	TGTGCCAGCAGTGAACAGGGAGGGGTTAGCACAGATACGCAGTATTTT	CASSEQGGVSTDTQYF
TRBJ2-7	.	.	TRBV7-9	TGTGCCAGCAGCCCGGGGGACGGCTACGAGCAGTACTTC	CASSPGDGYEQYF
TRBJ2-7	few	TRBD1	TRBV29-1	TGCAGCGTTGTGAAGGCTGAAGGGGGCATCGAGCAGTACTTC	CSVVKAEGGIEQYF
TRBJ1-1	.	TRBD1	TRBV9	TGTGCCAGCAGCACAACAGGGGGCGCGAGGACTGAAGCTTTCTTT	CASSTTGGARTEAFF
TRBJ1-5	.	.	TRBV5-1	TGCGCCAGCTCTGCTCAGTCACGGGATCAGCCCCAGCATTTT	CASSAQSRDQPQHF
TRBJ1-5	.	TRBD1	TRBV19	TGTGCCAGTAGCATTCAGGGGGGCAATCAGCCCCAGCATTTT	CASSIQGGNQPQHF
TRBJ1-2	.	.	TRBV4-1	TGCGCCAGCAGCCAAGATTGGGGAAGGACAAACTATGGCTACACCTTC	CASSQDWGRTNYGYTF
TRBJ2-7	.	TRBD1	TRBV6-5	TGTGCCAGCAGAATCGGGACAGGGATATACGAGCAGTACTTC	CASRIGTGIYEQYF
TRBJ1-2	few	.	TRBV14	TGTGCCAGCAGCCGGGAGGGGCTCTATGGCTACACCTTC	CASSREGLYGYTF
TRBJ2-1	once	TRBD2	TRBV2	TGTGCCAGTCGGACTAGCGGGTACAATGAGCAGTTCTTC	CASRTSGYNEQFF
TRBJ2-1	few	TRBD1	TRBV19	TGTGCCAGTAGTATACGACAGGGGGTAAACAATGAGCAGTTCTTC	CASSIRQGVNNEQFF
TRBJ2-5	once	TRBD1	TRBV5-1	TGCGCCAGCAGCCGAGAACAGGGGGCCCTTGAAGAGACCCAGTACTTC	CASSREQGALEETQYF
TRBJ2-5	.	.	TRBV7-9	TGTGCCAGCAGCTTAGCGACTATCAGGTACCAAGAGACCCAGTACTTC	CASSLATIRYQETQYF
TRBJ1-3	.	.	TRBV24-1	TGTGCCACCAGTGACGTTCCGAGCTCTGGAAACACCATATATTTT	CATSDVPSSGNTIYF
TRBJ2-7	.	TRBD1	TRBV6-5	TGTGCCAGCATAGTAAGGACAGGTGGGACCTACGAGCAGTACTTC	CASIVRTGGTYEQYF
TRBJ1-2	.	.	TRBV3-1/TRBV3-2	TGTGCCAGCAGCCAAGAGGGGGGCTATGGCTACACCTTC	CASSQEGGYGYTF
TRBJ1-5	.	TRBD1	TRBV30	TGTGCCTGGAGTGCGGACAGGGGGCAGGGTCAGCCCCAGCATTTT	CAWSADRGQGQPQHF
TRBJ1-6	.	TRBD1	TRBV5-4	TGTGCCAGCAGCCGGGACAGGGATCAATCACCCCTCCACTTT	CASSRDRDQSPLHF
TRBJ2-7	few	TRBD1	TRBV3-1/TRBV3-2	TGTGCCAGCAGCCAAGATGGTGGGGACAGGGACCCCTACGAGCAGTACTTC	CASSQDGGDRDPYEQYF
TRBJ2-1	.	.	TRBV5-4	TGTGCCAGCAGCTTAAAGTCGGGAAGCAATGAGCAGTTCTTC	CASSLKSGSNEQFF
TRBJ1-1	once	.	TRBV7-8	TGTGCCAGCAGCCTAAGGGACACCAACACTGAAGCTTTCTTT	CASSLRDTNTEAFF
TRBJ2-7	.	TRBD1	TRBV9	TGTGCCAGCAGCGTAGTTTTCGCGTGGGGACAGGTTGGGTACGAGCAGTACTTC	CASSVVFAWGQVGYEQYF